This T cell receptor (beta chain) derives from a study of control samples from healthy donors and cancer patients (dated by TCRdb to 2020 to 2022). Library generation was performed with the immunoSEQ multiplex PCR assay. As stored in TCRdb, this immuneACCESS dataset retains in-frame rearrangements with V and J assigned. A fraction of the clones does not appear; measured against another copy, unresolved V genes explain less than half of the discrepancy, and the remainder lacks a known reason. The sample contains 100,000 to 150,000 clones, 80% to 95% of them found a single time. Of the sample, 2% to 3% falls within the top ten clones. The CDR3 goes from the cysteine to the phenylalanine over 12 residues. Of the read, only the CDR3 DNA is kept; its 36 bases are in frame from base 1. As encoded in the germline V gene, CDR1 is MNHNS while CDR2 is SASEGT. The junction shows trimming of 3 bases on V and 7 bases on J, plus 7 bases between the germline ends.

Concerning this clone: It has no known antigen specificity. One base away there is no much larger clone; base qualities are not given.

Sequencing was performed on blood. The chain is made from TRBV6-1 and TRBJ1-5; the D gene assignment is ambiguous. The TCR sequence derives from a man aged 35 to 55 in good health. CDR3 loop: CASSEGYQPQHF. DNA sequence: TGTGCCAGCAGTGAGGGATACCAGCCCCAGCATTTT.